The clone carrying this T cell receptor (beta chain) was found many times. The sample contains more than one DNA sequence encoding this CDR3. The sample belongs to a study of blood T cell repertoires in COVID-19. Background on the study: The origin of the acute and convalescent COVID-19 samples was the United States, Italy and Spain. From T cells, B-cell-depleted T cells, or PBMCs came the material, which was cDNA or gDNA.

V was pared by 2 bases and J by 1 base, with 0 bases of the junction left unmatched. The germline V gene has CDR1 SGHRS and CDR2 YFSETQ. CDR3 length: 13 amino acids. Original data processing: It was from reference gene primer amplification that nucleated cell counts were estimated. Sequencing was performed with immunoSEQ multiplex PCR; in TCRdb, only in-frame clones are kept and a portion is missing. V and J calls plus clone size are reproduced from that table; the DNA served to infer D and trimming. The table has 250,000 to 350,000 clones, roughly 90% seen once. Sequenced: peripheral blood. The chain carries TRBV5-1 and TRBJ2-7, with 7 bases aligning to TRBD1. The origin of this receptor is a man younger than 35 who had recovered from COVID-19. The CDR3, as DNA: TGCGCCAGCAGCTTACAGGGGTCCTACGAGCAGTACTTC. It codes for CASSLQGSYEQYF.